This T cell receptor (beta chain) is from a study of blood T cell repertoires in COVID-19. Background on the study: Some COVID-19 samples were acute and others convalescent; all came from the United States, Italy and Spain.

As originally analysed: Amplification of reference gene primers was used by the study to estimate nucleated cell counts. This table comes from immunoSEQ multiplex PCR, and its TCRdb copy is limited to in-frame clones, with some not included. V and J calls and clone size are those listed in that table; D and trimming were worked out from the DNA. Here the sample spans 230,000 or so clones, 65% to 85% being singletons. J lost 1 base, V lost 5 bases, and 1 base had no gene match. The CDR3 extends over 13 amino acids. CDR1 and CDR2 from the germline V gene are KGHSH and LQKENI. The V and J genes are TRBV18 and TRBJ1-1, with 7 positions matching TRBD1. The source is a man aged 35 to 55 with active or convalescent COVID-19. The sequenced material came from peripheral blood. CDR3 DNA sequence: TGTGCCAGCTCAGGGGACAGGAACACTGAAGCTTTCTTT. The encoded protein is CASSGDRNTEAFF.